This T cell receptor (beta chain) was identified in a study of vaccination and CD4 T cells after COVID-19. For the study at large: The convalescent group had six males, four females, seven Caucasians, two Asians, one multiracial. The study, taken as a whole, reports: Spike mono-reactivity was evident in 304 of the 307 vaccine-specific clones derived from convalescent patients.

Cultured CD4+ T-cell DNA underwent Oncomine TCR Beta short-read sequencing. MiXCR, run by TCRdb on the PCR reads, gives a single entry per CDR3 protein. The data contain approximately 9,300 distinct CDR3 sequences, 20% to 30% of them singletons. This clonotype was seen a few times. The target antigen is unknown. Germline V CDR1 and CDR2: ENHRY, SYGVKD. The CDR3 is 15 residues long. Losses at the gene ends were 8 bases for V and 3 bases for J; bases not matched to a gene: 10. As for treatment: roughly 11-day PBMC culture with coronavirus spike peptide pools or control peptides (ViraFEST assay). On day 3 and again on day 7, fresh IL-2 medium was used to replace half the medium.

Sequenced here: CD4+ T cells from blood, cultured in vitro, sampled before SARS-CoV-2 vaccination. The rearrangement joins TRBV10-3 to TRBJ2-3; 8 bases agree with TRBD2. The clonotype originates from a human donor who received a COVID-19 vaccine. CDR3 in amino acids: CAIRLAGRATDTQYF. The CDR3 DNA is TGTGCCATCCGGCTAGCGGGCCGGGCAACAGATACGCAGTATTTT.